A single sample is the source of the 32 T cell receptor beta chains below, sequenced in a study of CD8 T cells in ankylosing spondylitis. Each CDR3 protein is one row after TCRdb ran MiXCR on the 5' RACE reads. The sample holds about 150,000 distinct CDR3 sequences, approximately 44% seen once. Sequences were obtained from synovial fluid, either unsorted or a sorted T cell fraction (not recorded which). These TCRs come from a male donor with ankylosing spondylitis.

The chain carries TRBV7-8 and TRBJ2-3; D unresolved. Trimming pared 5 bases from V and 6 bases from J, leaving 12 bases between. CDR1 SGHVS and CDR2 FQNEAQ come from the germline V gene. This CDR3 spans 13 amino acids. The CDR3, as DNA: TGTGCCAGCAGCCCCGCCCAAGTGGATACGCAGTATTTT. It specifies CASSPAQVDTQYF.

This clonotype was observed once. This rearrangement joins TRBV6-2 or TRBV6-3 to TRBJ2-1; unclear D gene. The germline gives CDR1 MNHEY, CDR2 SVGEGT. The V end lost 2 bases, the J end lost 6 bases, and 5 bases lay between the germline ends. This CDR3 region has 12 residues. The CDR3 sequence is CASSYGINEQFF. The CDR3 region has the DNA TGTGCCAGCAGTTACGGGATCAATGAGCAGTTCTTC.

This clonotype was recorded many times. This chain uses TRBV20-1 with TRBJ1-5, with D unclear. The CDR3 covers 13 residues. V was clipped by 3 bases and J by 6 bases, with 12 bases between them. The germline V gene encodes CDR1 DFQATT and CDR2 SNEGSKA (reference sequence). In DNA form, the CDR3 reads TGCAGTGCTAGCACGGCAGGACCTCAGCCCCAGCATTTT. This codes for CSASTAGPQPQHF.

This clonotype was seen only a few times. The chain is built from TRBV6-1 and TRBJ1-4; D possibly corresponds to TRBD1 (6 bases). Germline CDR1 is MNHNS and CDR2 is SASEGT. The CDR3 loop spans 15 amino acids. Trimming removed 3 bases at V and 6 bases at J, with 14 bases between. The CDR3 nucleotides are TGTGCCAGCAGTGAGGCCGGGGGCTCCCATGAAAAACTGTTTTTT. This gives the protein CASSEAGGSHEKLFF.

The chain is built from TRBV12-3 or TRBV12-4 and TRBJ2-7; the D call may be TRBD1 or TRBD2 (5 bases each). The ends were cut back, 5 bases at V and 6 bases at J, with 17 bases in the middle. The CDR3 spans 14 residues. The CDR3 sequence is CASSPRDPPSEQYF. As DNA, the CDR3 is TGTGCCAGCAGTCCCCGGGACCCTCCGAGCGAGCAGTACTTC.

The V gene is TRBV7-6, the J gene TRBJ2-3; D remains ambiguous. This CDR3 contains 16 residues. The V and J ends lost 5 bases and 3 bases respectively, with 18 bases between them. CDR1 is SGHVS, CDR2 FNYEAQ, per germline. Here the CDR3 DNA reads TGTGCCAGCAGCCCTGGATGGACGGGCGGTACAGATACGCAGTATTTT. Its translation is CASSPGWTGGTDTQYF.

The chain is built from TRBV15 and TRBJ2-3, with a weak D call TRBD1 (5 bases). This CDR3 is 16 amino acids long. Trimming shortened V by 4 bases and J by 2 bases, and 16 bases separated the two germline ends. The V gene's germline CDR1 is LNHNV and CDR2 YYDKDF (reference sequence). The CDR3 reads CATSKLDRPNTDTQYF. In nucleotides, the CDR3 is TGTGCCACCAGCAAGCTCGACAGACCGAACACAGATACGCAGTATTTT.

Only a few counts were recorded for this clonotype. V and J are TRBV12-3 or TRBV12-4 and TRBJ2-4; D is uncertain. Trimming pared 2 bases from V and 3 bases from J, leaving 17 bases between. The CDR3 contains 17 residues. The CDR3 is CASSLIHRTENKNIQYF. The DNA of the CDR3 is TGTGCCAGCAGTTTAATCCATAGAACAGAGAACAAAAACATTCAGTACTTC.

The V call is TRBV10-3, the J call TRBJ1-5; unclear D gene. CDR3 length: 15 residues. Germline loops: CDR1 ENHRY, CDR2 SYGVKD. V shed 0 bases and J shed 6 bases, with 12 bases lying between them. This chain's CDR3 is CAISESTSFGQPQHF. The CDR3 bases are TGTGCCATCAGTGAGTCGACAAGTTTTGGTCAGCCCCAGCATTTT.

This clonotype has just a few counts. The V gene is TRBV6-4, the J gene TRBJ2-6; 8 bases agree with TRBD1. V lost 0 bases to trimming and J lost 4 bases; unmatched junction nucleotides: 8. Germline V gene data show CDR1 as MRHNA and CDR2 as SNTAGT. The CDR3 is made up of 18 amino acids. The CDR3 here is CASSDSGMTGAGANVLTF. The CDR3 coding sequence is TGTGCCAGCAGTGACTCTGGGATGACAGGGGCAGGGGCCAACGTCCTGACTTTC.

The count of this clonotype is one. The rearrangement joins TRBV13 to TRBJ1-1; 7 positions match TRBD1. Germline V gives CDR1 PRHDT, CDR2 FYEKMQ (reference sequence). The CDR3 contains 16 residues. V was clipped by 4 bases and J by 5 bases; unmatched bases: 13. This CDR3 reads CASSSLGQRVGTEAFF. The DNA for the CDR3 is TGTGCCAGCAGCTCGTTGGGACAGAGAGTAGGTACTGAAGCTTTCTTT.

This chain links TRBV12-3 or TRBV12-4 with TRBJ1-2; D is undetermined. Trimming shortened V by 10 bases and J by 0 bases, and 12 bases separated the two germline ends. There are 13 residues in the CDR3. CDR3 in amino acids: CANSTNPNYGYTF. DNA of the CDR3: TGTGCCAACAGCACGAATCCTAACTATGGCTACACCTTC.

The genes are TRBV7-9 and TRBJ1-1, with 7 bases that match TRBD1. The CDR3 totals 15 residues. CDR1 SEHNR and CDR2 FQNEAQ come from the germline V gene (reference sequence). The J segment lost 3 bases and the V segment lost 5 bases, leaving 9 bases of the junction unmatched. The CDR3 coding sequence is TGTGCCAGCAGCGCCTTCGATACAGGGGACACTGAAGCTTTCTTT. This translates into CASSAFDTGDTEAFF.

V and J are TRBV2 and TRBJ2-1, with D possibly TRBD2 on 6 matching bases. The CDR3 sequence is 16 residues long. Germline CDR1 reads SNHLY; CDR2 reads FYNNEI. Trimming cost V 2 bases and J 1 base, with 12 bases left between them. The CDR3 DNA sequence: TGTGCCAGCAGTGAACACGGGCGGGGTTCCTACAATGAGCAGTTCTTC. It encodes CASSEHGRGSYNEQFF.

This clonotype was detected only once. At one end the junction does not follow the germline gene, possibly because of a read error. CDR3 in amino acids: CASSLGVPPANEQFF. The CDR3, as DNA: TGTGCCAGCAGTTTAGGGGTCCCCCCCGCCAATGAGCAGTTTTTC. The chain couples TRBV27 to TRBJ2-1; D is unresolved. The CDR3 runs 15 residues. Germline CDR1 reads MNHEY; CDR2 reads SMNVEV (reference sequence).

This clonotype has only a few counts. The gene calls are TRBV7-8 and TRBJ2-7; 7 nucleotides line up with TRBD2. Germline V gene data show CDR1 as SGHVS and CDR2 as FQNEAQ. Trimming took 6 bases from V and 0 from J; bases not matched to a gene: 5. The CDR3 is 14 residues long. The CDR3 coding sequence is TGTGCCAGCAGGTTATGGGGGGGCTCCTACGAGCAGTACTTC. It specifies CASRLWGGSYEQYF.

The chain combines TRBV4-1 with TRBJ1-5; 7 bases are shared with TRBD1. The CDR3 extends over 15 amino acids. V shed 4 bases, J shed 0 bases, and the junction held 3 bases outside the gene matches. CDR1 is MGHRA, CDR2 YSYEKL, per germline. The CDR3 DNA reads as TGCGCCAGCAGCCCGACAGGGAATAGCAATCAGCCCCAGCATTTT. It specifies CASSPTGNSNQPQHF.

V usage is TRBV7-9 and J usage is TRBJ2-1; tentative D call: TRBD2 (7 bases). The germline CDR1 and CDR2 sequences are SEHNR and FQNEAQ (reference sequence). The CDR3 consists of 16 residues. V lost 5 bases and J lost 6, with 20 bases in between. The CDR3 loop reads CASSPTGAGVFNEQFF. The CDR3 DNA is TGTGCCAGCAGCCCCACGGGGGCGGGAGTCTTCAATGAGCAGTTCTTC.

CDR3 bases: TGTGCCAGCAGCTTACAAAGCTACGAGCAGTACTTC. Residues: CASSLQSYEQYF. The J gene is TRBJ2-7, the V gene TRBV7-9; the D is unclear. This CDR3 contains 12 residues. Germline V CDR1 and CDR2: SEHNR, FQNEAQ (reference sequence). With 2 bases removed from V and 3 bases from J, the gap between germline ends came to 5 bases.

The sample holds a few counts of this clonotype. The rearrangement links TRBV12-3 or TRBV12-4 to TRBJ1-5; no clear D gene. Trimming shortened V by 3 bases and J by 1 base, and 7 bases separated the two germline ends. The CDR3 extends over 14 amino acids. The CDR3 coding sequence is TGTGCCAGCAGTTTGCACATCAGCAATCAGCCCCAGCATTTT. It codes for CASSLHISNQPQHF.

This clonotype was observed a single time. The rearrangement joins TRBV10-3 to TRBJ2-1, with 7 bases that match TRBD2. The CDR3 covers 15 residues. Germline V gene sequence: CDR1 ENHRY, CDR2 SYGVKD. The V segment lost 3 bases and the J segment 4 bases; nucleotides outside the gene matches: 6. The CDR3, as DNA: TGTGCCATCAGTGACACGGGACTACATTACAATGAGCAGTTCTTC. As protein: CAISDTGLHYNEQFF.

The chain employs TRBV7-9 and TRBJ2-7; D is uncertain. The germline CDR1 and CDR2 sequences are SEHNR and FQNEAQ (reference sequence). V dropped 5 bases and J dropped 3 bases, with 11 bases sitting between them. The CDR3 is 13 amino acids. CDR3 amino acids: CASSLLPNYEQYF. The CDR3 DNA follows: TGTGCCAGCAGCCTACTACCGAACTACGAGCAGTACTTC.

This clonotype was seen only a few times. The CDR3 DNA reads as TGCGCCAGCAGCGTATTGGGACAGCGCTCCCTCTATGGCTACACCTTC. This translates into CASSVLGQRSLYGYTF. This chain connects TRBV5-1 to TRBJ1-2, with 7 positions matching TRBD1. The CDR3 has 16 amino acids. The V gene end was trimmed by 4 bases and the J gene end by 4 bases; junction bases not matched to a gene: 13. The germline gives CDR1 SGHRS, CDR2 YFSETQ.

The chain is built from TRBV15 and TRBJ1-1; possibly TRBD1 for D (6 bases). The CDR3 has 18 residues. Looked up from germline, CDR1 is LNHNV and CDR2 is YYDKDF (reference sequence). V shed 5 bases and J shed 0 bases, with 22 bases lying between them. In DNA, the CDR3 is TGTGCCACCAGCTTGAGCCTACTACGGGACACCTTGAACACTGAAGCTTTCTTT. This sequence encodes CATSLSLLRDTLNTEAFF.

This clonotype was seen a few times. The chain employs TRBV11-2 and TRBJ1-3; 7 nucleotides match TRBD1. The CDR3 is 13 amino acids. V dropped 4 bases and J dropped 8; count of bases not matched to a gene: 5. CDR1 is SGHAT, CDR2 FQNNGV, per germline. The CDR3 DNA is TGTGCCAGCAGCTCGACCACAGGGGACACCATATATTTT. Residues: CASSSTTGDTIYF.

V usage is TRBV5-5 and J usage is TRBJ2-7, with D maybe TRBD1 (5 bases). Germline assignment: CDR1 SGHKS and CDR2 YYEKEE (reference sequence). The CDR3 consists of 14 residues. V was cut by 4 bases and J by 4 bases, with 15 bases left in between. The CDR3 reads CASSGGTGFYEQYF. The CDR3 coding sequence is TGTGCCAGCAGCGGCGGAACAGGCTTTTACGAGCAGTACTTC.

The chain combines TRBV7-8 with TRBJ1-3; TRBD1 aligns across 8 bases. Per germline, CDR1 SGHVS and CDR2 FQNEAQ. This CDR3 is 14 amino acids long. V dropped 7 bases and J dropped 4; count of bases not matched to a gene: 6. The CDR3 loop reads CASTPDRAGNTIYF. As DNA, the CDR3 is TGTGCCAGCACCCCGGACAGGGCAGGAAACACCATATATTTT. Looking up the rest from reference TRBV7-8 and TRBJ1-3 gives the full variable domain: GAGVSQSPRYKVAKRGQDVALRCDPISGHVSLFWYQQALGQGPEFLTYFQNEAQLDKSGLPSDRFFAERPEGSVSTLKIQRTQQEDSAVYLCASTPDRAGNTIYFGEGSWLTVV.

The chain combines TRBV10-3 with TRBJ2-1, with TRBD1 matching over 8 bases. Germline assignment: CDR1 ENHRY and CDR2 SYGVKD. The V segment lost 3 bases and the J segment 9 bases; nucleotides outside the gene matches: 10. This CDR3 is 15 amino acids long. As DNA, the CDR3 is TGTGCCATCAGTGAAGGACAGGGAAAAATGGGTGAGCAGTTCTTC. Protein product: CAISEGQGKMGEQFF.

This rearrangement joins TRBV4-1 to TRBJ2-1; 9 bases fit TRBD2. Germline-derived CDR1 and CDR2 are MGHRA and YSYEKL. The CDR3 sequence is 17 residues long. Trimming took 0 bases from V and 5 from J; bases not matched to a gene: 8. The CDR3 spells CASSQDFGLANHNEQFF. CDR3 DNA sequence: TGCGCCAGCAGCCAAGATTTTGGACTAGCGAACCACAATGAGCAGTTCTTC.

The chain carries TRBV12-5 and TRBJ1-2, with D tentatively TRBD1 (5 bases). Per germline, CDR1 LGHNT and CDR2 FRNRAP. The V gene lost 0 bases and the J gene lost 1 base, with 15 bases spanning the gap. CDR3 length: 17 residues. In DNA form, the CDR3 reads TGTGCTAGTGGTTTGGTAGGTTGGGCAGGGATTAACTATGGCTACACCTTC. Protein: CASGLVGWAGINYGYTF.

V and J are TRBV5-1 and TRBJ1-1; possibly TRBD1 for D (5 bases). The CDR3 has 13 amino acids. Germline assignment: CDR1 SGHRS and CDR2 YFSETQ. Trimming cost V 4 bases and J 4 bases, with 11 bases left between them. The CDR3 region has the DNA TGCGCCAGCAGCCCCGGCAGGGCCACTGAAGCTTTCTTT. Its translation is CASSPGRATEAFF.

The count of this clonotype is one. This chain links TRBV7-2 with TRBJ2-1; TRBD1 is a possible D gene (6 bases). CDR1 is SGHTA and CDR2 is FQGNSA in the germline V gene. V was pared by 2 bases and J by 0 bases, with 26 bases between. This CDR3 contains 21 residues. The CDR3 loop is CASSLPVGGQRELSSYNEQFF. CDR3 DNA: TGTGCCAGCAGCTTACCGGTTGGGGGACAAAGGGAGTTAAGCTCCTACAATGAGCAGTTCTTC. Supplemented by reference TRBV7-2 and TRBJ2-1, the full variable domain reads GAGVSQSPSNKVTEKGKDVELRCDPISGHTALYWYRQSLGQGLEFLIYFQGNSAPDKSGLPSDRFSAERTGGSVSTLTIQRTQQEDSAVYLCASSLPVGGQRELSSYNEQFFGPGTRLTVL.